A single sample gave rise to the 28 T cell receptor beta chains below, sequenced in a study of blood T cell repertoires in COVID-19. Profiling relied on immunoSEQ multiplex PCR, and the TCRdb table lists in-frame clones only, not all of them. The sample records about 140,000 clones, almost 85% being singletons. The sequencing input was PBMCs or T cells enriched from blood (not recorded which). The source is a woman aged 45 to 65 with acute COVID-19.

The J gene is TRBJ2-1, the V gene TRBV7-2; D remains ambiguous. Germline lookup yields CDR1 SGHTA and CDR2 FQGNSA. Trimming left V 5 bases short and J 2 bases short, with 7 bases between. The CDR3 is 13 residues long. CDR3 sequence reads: CASSTYPYNEQFF. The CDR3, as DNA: TGTGCCAGCAGCACCTACCCCTACAATGAGCAGTTCTTC.

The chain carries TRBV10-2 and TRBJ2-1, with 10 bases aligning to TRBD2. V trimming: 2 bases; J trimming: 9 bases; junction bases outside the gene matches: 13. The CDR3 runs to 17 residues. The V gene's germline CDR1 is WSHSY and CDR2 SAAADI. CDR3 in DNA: TGCGCCAGCAGTGAGAGCGGGGGATTAGCGGGAGGTTTTGAGCAGTTCTTC. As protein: CASSESGGLAGGFEQFF.

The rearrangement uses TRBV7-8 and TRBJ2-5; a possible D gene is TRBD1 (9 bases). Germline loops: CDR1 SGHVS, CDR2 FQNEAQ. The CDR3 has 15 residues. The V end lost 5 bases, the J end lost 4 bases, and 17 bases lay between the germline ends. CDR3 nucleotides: TGTGCCAGCAGCCCGGGGGGGACAGGGCGAGAGACCCAGTACTTC. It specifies CASSPGGTGRETQYF.

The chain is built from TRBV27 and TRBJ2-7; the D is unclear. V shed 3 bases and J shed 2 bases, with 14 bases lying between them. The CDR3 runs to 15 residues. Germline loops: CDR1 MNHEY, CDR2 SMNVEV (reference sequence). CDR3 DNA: TGTGCCAGCAGTTTCCAGGCTTCCACGGCCTACGAGCAGTACTTC. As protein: CASSFQASTAYEQYF.

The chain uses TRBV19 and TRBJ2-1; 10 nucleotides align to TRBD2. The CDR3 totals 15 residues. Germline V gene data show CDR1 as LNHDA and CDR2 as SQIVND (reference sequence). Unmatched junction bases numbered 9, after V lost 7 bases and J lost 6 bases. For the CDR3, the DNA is TGTGCCAGTACTCCCCGGGGACTAGCGCCCAATGAGCAGTTCTTC. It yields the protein CASTPRGLAPNEQFF.

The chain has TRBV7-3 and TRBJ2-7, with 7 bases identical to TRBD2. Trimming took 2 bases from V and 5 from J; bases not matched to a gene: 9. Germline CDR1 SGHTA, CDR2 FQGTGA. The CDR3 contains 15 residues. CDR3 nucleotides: TGTGCCAGCAGCTTATCCGGGGGAGGGCCCAACGAGCAGTACTTC. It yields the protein CASSLSGGGPNEQYF.

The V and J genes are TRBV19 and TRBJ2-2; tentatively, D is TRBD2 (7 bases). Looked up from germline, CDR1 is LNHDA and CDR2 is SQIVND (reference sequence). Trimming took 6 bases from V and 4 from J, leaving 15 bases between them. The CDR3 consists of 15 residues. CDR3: CASRGGGLSTGELFF. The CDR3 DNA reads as TGTGCCAGTAGAGGGGGGGGTCTCTCCACCGGGGAGCTGTTTTTT.

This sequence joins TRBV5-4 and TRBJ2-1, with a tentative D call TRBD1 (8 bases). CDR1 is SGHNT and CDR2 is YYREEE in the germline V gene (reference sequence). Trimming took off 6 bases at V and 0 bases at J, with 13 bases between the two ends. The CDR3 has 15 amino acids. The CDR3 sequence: CASNYRGGSYNEQFF. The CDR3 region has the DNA TGTGCCAGCAACTACAGGGGGGGCTCCTACAATGAGCAGTTCTTC.

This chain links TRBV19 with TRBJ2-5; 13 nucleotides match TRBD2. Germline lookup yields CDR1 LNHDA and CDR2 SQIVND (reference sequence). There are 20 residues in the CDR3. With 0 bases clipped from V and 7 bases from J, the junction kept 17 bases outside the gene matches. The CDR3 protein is CASSIDGRTSGSLPLGTQYF. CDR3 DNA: TGTGCCAGTAGTATAGACGGGAGGACTAGCGGGAGCCTCCCCCTCGGGACCCAGTACTTC.

CDR3: CASTHWAMAGVSYNEQFF. Written as DNA, the CDR3 is TGTGCCAGCACCCACTGGGCTATGGCGGGAGTCTCCTACAATGAGCAGTTCTTC. This rearrangement joins TRBV27 to TRBJ2-1, with 7 bases that match TRBD2. Trimming cost V 7 bases and J 0 bases; bases outside gene matches: 15. The germline V gene has CDR1 MNHEY and CDR2 SMNVEV (reference sequence). The CDR3 is made up of 18 amino acids.

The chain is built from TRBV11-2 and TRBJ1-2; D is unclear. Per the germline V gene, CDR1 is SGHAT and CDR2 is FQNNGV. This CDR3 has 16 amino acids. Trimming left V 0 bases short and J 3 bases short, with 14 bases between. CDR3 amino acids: CASSLDLSSYDYGYTF. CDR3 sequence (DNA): TGTGCCAGCAGCTTAGATCTCTCGAGCTACGACTATGGCTACACCTTC.

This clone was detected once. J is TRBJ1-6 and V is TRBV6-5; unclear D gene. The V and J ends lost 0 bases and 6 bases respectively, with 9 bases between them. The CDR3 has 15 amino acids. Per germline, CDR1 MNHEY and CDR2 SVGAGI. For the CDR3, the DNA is TGTGCCAGCAGTTACTCGATGAGGAGTAATTCACCCCTCCACTTT. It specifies CASSYSMRSNSPLHF.

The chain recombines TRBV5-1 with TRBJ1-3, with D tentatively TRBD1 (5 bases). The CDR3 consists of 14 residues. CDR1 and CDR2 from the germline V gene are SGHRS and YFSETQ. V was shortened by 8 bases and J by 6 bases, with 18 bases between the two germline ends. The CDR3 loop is CARRMSGFLNTIYF. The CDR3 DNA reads TGCGCCAGGCGGATGTCAGGGTTCCTAAACACCATATATTTT.

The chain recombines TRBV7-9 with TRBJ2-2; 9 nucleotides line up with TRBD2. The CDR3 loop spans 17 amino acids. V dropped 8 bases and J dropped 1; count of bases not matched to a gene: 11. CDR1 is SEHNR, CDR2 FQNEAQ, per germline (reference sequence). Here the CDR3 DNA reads TGTGCCAGCCGGAGCGTTAGCGGGAGACAGAACACCGGGGAGCTGTTTTTT. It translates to CASRSVSGRQNTGELFF.

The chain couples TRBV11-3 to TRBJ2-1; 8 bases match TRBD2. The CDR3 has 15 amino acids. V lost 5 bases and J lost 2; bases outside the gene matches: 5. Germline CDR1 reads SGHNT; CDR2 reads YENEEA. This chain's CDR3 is CASSPTSGTYNEQFF. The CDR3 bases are TGTGCCAGCAGCCCCACTAGCGGAACCTACAATGAGCAGTTCTTC.

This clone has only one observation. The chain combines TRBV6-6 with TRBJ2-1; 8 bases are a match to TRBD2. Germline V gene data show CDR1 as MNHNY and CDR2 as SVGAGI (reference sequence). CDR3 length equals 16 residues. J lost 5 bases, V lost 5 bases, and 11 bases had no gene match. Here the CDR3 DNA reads TGTGCCAGCAGTCGACATGAGCGGGGGACAAACAATGAGCAGTTCTTC. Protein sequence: CASSRHERGTNNEQFF.

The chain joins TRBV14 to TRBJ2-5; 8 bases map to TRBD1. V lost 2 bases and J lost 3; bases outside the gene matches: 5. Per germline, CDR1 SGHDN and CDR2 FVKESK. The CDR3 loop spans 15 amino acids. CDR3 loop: CASSQLTGAEETQYF. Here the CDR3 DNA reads TGTGCCAGCAGCCAACTGACAGGGGCCGAAGAGACCCAGTACTTC.

This chain's CDR3 is CASSPGTMYNEQFF. In DNA, the CDR3 is TGTGCCAGCAGCCCTGGGACAATGTACAATGAGCAGTTCTTC. J is TRBJ2-1 and V is TRBV9, with TRBD1 as a possible D gene (6 bases). The CDR3 is 14 amino acids. V gave up 4 bases and J gave up 4 bases, with 12 bases separating them. Germline lookup yields CDR1 SGDLS and CDR2 YYNGEE.

CDR3 coding DNA: TGTGCCAGCAGCCAAGCTCTGTCGGCGGGGACTTACAATGAGCAGTTCTTC. It codes for CASSQALSAGTYNEQFF. This rearrangement joins TRBV4-2 to TRBJ2-1, with D perhaps TRBD2 (6 bases). V was trimmed by 1 base and J by 4 bases, leaving 17 bases between them. Germline V lookup: CDR1 LGHNA, CDR2 YNFKEQ. The CDR3 length is 17 residues.

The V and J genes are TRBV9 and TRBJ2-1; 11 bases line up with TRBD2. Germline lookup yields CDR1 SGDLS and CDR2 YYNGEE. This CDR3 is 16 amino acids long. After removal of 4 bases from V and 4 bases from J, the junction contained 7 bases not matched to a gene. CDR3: CASSLLTSGGYNEQFF. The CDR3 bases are TGTGCCAGCAGCCTACTAACTAGCGGGGGATACAATGAGCAGTTCTTC.

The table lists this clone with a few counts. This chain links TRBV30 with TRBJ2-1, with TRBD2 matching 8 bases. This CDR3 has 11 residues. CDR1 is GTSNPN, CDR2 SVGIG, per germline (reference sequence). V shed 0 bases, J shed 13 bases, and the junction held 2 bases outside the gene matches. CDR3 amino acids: CAWSVTSGQFF. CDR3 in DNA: TGTGCCTGGAGTGTAACTAGCGGTCAGTTCTTC.

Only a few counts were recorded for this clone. The CDR3 region is CASSLALLDLETQYF. CDR3 sequence (DNA): TGTGCCAGCAGCTTAGCGCTCCTGGACTTAGAGACCCAGTACTTC. The V gene is TRBV7-9, the J gene TRBJ2-5; TRBD2 might be the D (5 bases). The CDR3 covers 15 residues. Germline V gives CDR1 SEHNR, CDR2 FQNEAQ (reference sequence). Trimming left V 0 bases short and J 4 bases short, with 12 bases between.

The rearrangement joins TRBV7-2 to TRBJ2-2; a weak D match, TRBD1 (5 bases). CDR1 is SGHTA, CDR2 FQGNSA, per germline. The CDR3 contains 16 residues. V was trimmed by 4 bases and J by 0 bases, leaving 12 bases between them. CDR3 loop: CASSSRQGSNTGELFF. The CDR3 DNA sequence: TGTGCCAGCAGCTCCCGTCAGGGATCGAACACCGGGGAGCTGTTTTTT.

The CDR3, as DNA: TGTGCCAGCTCATCCCGACAGTCCACAGATACGCAGTATTTT. Its translation: CASSSRQSTDTQYF. This chain connects TRBV18 to TRBJ2-3; D is perhaps TRBD1 (5 bases). V dropped 5 bases and J dropped 2 bases, with 11 bases sitting between them. Germline CDR1 reads KGHSH; CDR2 reads LQKENI. The CDR3 totals 14 residues.

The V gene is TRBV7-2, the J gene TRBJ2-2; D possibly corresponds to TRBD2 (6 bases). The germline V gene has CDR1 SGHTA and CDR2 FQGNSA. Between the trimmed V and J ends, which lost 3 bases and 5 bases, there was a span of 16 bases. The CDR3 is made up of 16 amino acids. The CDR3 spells CASSLEFSGRTGELFF. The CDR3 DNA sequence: TGTGCCAGCAGCTTGGAGTTTAGCGGACGGACCGGGGAGCTGTTTTTT.

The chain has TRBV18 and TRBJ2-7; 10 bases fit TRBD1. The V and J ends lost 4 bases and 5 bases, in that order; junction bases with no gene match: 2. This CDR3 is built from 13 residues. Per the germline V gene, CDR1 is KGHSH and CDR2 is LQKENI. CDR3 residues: CASSRQGANEQYF. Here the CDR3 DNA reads TGTGCCAGCTCACGACAGGGGGCCAACGAGCAGTACTTC.

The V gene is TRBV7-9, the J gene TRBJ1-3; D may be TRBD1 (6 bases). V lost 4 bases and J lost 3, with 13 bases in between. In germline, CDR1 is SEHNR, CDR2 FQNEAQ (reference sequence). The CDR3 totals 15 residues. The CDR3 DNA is TGTGCCAGCAGCTCCGGCACAGGGAATGGAAACACCATATATTTT. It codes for CASSSGTGNGNTIYF.

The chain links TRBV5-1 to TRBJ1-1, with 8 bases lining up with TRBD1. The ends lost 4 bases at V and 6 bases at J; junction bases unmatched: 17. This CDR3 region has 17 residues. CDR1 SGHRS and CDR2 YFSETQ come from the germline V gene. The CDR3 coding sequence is TGCGCCAGCAGCCCACGAGTAGGGACAGGTGTGGACTCTGAAGCTTTCTTT. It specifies CASSPRVGTGVDSEAFF.